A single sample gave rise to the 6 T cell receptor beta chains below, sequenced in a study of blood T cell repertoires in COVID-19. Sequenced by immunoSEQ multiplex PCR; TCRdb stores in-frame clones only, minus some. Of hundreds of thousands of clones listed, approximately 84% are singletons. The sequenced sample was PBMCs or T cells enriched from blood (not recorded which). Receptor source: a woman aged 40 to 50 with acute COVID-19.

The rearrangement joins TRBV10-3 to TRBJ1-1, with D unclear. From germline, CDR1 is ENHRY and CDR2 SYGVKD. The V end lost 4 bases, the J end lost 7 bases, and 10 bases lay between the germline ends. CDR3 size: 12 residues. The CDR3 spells CAISGQVDEAFF. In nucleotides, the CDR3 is TGTGCCATCAGTGGACAAGTCGATGAAGCTTTCTTT.

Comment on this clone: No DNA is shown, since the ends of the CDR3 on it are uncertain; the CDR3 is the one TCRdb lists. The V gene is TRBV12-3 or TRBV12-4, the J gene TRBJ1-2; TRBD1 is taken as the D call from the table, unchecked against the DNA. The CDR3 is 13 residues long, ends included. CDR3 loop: CASSFFGQGAFTF.

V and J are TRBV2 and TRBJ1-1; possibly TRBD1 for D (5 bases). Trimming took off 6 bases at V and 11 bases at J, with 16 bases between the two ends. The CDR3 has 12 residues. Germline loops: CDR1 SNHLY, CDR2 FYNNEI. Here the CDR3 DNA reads TGTGCCAGCAGCTCAACAGGATCGGAGGCTTTCTTT. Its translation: CASSSTGSEAFF.

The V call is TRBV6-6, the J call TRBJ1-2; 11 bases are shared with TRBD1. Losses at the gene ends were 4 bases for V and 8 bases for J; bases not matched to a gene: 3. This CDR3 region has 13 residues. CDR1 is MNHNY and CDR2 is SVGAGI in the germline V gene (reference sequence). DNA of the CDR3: TGTGCCAGCAGTTTCGGGACAGGGGGAGGCTACACCTTC. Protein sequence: CASSFGTGGGYTF.

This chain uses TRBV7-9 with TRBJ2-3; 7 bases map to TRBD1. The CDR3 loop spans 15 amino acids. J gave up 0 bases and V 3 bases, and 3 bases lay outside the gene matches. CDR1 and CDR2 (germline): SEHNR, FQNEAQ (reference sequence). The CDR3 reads CASSFQGVSTDTQYF. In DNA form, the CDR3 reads TGTGCCAGCAGCTTCCAGGGGGTCAGCACAGATACGCAGTATTTT.

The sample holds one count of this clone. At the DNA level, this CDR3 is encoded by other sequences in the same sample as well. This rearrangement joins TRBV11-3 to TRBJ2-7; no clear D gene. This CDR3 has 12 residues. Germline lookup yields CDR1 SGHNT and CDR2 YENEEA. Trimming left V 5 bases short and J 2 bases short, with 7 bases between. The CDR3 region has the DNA TGTGCCAGCAGCCTCAGTACCTACGAGCAGTACTTC. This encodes CASSLSTYEQYF.